A single sample gave rise to the 15 T cell receptor beta chains below, sequenced in a study of regulatory T cells in long-lasting Graves disease. Relying on iRepertoire HTBI primers and Arm-PCR of CDR3 regions, the team built TCR beta libraries. MiXCR, applied by TCRdb to the multiplex PCR reads, yields one record per CDR3 protein. The sample shows some 500,000 distinct CDR3 sequences, about 16% of them seen only once. Indicated time point: newly diagnosed GD, antithyroid drugs for less than 3 months. PBMC RNA was the source of the TCR library. These data also formed part of another study, on T cells in Graves' hyperthyroidism and ophthalmopathy.

Sequencing used peripheral blood mononuclear cells (PBMCs), obtained at new diagnosis, from a patient treated with antithyroid drugs. These receptors all stem from a woman in her forties or fifties with Graves disease.

The gene calls are TRBV6-1 and TRBJ1-1; unclear D gene. CDR1 MNHNS and CDR2 SASEGT come from the germline V gene. Trimming removed 2 bases from V and 11 bases from J, with 12 bases in between. The CDR3 totals 12 residues. The CDR3: CASSERALLAFF. In nucleotides, the CDR3 is TGTGCCAGCAGTGAACGAGCTCTCCTTGCTTTCTTT.

This clonotype appeared many times. The chain uses TRBV4-2 and TRBJ1-2; D gene ambiguous. The CDR3 is made up of 15 amino acids. CDR1 is LGHNA, CDR2 YNFKEQ, per germline. Trimming shortened V by 0 bases and J by 8 bases, and 16 bases separated the two germline ends. The CDR3 spells CASSQDAGPLGGYTF. CDR3 nucleotide sequence: TGTGCCAGCAGCCAAGACGCCGGACCCTTAGGCGGCTACACCTTC.

This clonotype came up a few times. The J gene is TRBJ2-3, the V gene TRBV4-1, with D perhaps TRBD1 (6 bases). The V gene's germline CDR1 is MGHRA and CDR2 YSYEKL. This CDR3 region has 15 residues. The germline V and J ends were trimmed by 2 bases and 2 bases, with 11 bases remaining between them. CDR3 sequence reads: CASSQIAGATDTQYF. Here the CDR3 DNA reads TGCGCCAGCAGCCAAATAGCAGGGGCCACAGATACGCAGTATTTT.

The chain is built from TRBV29-1 and TRBJ2-1, with D perhaps matching TRBD2 (5 bases). The CDR3 has 14 amino acids. With 2 bases removed from V and 1 base from J, the gap between germline ends came to 9 bases. Germline V gene lookup returns CDR1 SQVTM and CDR2 ANQGSEA. CDR3 DNA: TGCAGCGTTGAAATGAGGGCATCCTACAATGAGCAGTTCTTC. This sequence encodes CSVEMRASYNEQFF.

This clonotype was found a few times. The chain links TRBV6-2 or TRBV6-3 to TRBJ2-2; D tentatively reads TRBD1 or TRBD2 (5 bases each). V lost 7 bases, J lost 2 bases, and 14 bases lay in between. CDR1 is MNHEY and CDR2 is SVGEGT in the germline V gene. This CDR3 is 15 amino acids long. The CDR3 is CASTRGRGNTGELFF. CDR3 DNA sequence: TGTGCCAGCACTCGGGGACGGGGTAACACCGGGGAGCTGTTTTTT.

This clonotype was recorded at least ten times. The chain joins TRBV6-1 to TRBJ1-3, with D hard to call. The CDR3 runs to 12 residues. Germline V gene sequence: CDR1 MNHNS, CDR2 SASEGT. V gave up 8 bases and J gave up 4 bases, with 9 bases separating them. The DNA for the CDR3 is TGTGCCAGCGGTAGCCAGGGAAACACCATATATTTT. Amino acids: CASGSQGNTIYF.

This clonotype appeared a few times. V usage is TRBV30 and J usage is TRBJ2-2; maybe TRBD2 (5 bases). The CDR3 has 13 residues. The ends were cut back, 5 bases at V and 5 bases at J, with 12 bases in the middle. Germline V gene data show CDR1 as GTSNPN and CDR2 as SVGIG (reference sequence). CDR3 protein: CAWAGLGTGELFF. CDR3 in DNA: TGTGCCTGGGCGGGCTTGGGAACCGGGGAGCTGTTTTTT.

This clonotype was counted many times. The chain links TRBV11-2 to TRBJ2-7; D is uncertain. CDR1 is SGHAT and CDR2 is FQNNGV in the germline V gene. Deletions cut 4 bases from V and 2 bases from J, with 12 bases between. The CDR3 extends over 14 amino acids. The CDR3 DNA is TGTGCCAGCAGCTCCTGGACGGAAACCTACGAGCAGTACTTC. Protein product: CASSSWTETYEQYF.

V is TRBV6-2 or TRBV6-3 and J is TRBJ1-5; 11 nucleotides match TRBD1. The CDR3 length is 15 residues. V lost 8 bases, J lost 0 bases, and 3 bases stayed unmatched. The germline V gene encodes CDR1 MNHEY and CDR2 SVGEGT. The DNA for the CDR3 is TGTGCCAGCGGGACAGGGGGTTATAGCAATCAGCCCCAGCATTTT. Its protein is CASGTGGYSNQPQHF.

This clonotype has ten or more counts. CDR3 DNA: TGCAGTGCTAGAGTGGACAGCAGTCTCAATCAGCCCCAGCATTTT. Amino acid sequence: CSARVDSSLNQPQHF. The chain carries TRBV20-1 and TRBJ1-5, with D perhaps TRBD1 (6 bases). Germline V gene lookup returns CDR1 DFQATT and CDR2 SNEGSKA (reference sequence). The CDR3 has 15 residues. Between the trimmed V and J ends, which lost 1 base and 3 bases, there was a span of 13 bases.

This clonotype turned up a few times. This chain links TRBV28 with TRBJ1-4; 10 nucleotides agree with TRBD1. Trimming took 5 bases from V and 7 from J; bases not matched to a gene: 7. Germline-derived CDR1 and CDR2 are MDHEN and SYDVKM. CDR3 length equals 15 residues. Here the CDR3 reads CASSAPGQGIEKLFF. The CDR3 DNA reads TGTGCCAGCAGTGCCCCGGGACAGGGGATTGAAAAACTGTTTTTT. Based on the CDR3 plus reference TRBV28 and TRBJ1-4, the full variable domain is DVKVTQSSRYLVKRTGEKVFLECVQDMDHENMFWYRQDPGLGLRLIYFSYDVKMKEKGDIPEGYSVSREKKERFSLILESASTNQTSMYLCASSAPGQGIEKLFFGSGTQLSVL.

This clonotype was seen ten or more times. The V and J genes are TRBV2 and TRBJ2-7, with 10 nucleotides matching TRBD1. V trimming: 6 bases; J trimming: 2 bases; junction bases outside the gene matches: 4. From germline, CDR1 is SNHLY and CDR2 FYNNEI. This CDR3 comprises 14 residues. This chain's CDR3 is CASRSGTGAYEQYF. DNA for the CDR3: TGTGCCAGCAGGTCCGGGACAGGGGCCTACGAGCAGTACTTC.

This sequence joins TRBV4-2 and TRBJ2-1; no clear D gene. CDR1 is LGHNA, CDR2 YNFKEQ, per germline. V was trimmed by 0 bases and J by 9 bases, leaving 6 bases between them. CDR3 length: 12 residues. The CDR3 DNA is TGTGCCAGCAGCCAAGACCGGACTGAGCAGTTCTTC. This encodes CASSQDRTEQFF.

This clonotype was seen ten or more times. The CDR3 loop reads CASTQRQNTEAFF. Here the CDR3 DNA reads TGTGCCAGCACCCAAAGGCAGAACACTGAAGCTTTCTTT. This chain connects TRBV12-3 or TRBV12-4 to TRBJ1-1; D remains ambiguous. Trimming removed 7 bases from V and 1 base from J, with 10 bases in between. There are 13 residues in the CDR3.

The chain employs TRBV7-8 and TRBJ2-7; no clear D gene. From germline, CDR1 is SGHVS and CDR2 FQNEAQ. Trimming stripped 3 bases from V and 1 base from J, with 10 bases between. The CDR3 runs to 14 residues. This CDR3 is CASSFGADSYEQYF. For the CDR3, the DNA is TGTGCCAGCAGCTTCGGTGCCGATTCCTACGAGCAGTACTTC.